This passage covers 22 T cell receptor beta chains from one sample sequenced in a study of human T cells and chemical hapten exposure (dated by TCRdb to 2020 to 2023). The time point label here, explained by the study, means: patch test 2, 6 weeks after DPC sensitization. According to the study, the label for this sample's treatment or condition signals: therapeutic diphenylcyclopropenone sensitization with weekly scalp DPC. The library was made by RACE. Sequencing was performed on a NextSeq 500. TCRdb applied fastp at Q25 and MiXCR to the public reads, then kept only in-frame beta chains. Entries are consolidated by CDR3 protein sequence, retaining the most common genes and DNA. The sample data list about 350,000 distinct CDR3 sequences, and 6% to 7% of these were observed just once. Approximately 5.4% of the sample rests with the top ten. The sequences come from whole blood, collected in connection with sensitization to the hapten diphenylcyclopropenone (DPC). Receptors originate from a woman aged 18-29 years with alopecia areata. Some clones in this sample may be carry-over from other donors' samples.

This clonotype was counted at least ten times. This chain joins TRBV7-2 and TRBJ2-1; TRBD2 matches 7 bases. CDR1 SGHTA and CDR2 FQGNSA come from the germline V gene. CDR3 length: 13 residues. J gave up 10 bases and V 5 bases, and 8 bases lay outside the gene matches. CDR3 in amino acids: CASSPRLAGEQFF. CDR3 bases: TGTGCCAGCAGCCCCCGACTAGCTGGGGAGCAGTTCTTC. Using reference TRBV7-2 and TRBJ2-1 for the parts outside the CDR3, the full variable domain is GAGVSQSPSNKVTEKGKDVELRCDPISGHTALYWYRQSLGQGLEFLIYFQGNSAPDKSGLPSDRFSAERTGGSVSTLTIQRTQQEDSAVYLCASSPRLAGEQFFGPGTRLTVL.

This chain joins TRBV20-1 and TRBJ1-2; 10 positions agree with TRBD1. Germline V gives CDR1 DFQATT, CDR2 SNEGSKA (reference sequence). The CDR3 spans 17 residues. The trim removed 0 bases at V and 5 bases at J, leaving 12 bases unmatched. CDR3 sequence: CSAREGSRDRGLYGYTF. CDR3 DNA sequence: TGCAGTGCTAGAGAGGGGTCCCGGGACAGGGGTCTTTATGGCTACACCTTC.

This clonotype was seen many times. The chain employs TRBV7-6 and TRBJ2-7, with D perhaps assigned TRBD1 or TRBD2 (6 bases each). CDR3 length: 16 amino acids. CDR1 SGHVS and CDR2 FNYEAQ come from the germline V gene. Trimming took off 2 bases at V and 3 bases at J, with 17 bases between the two ends. The CDR3 DNA follows: TGTGCCAGCAGCTTATTTACGGGGGCGGGCGACTACGAGCAGTACTTC. Translation gives CASSLFTGAGDYEQYF.

This clonotype appeared a single time. The chain employs TRBV11-2 and TRBJ2-7, with a tentative D call TRBD2 (7 bases). V was pared by 6 bases and J by 2 bases, with 14 bases between. Germline CDR1 reads SGHAT; CDR2 reads FQNNGV. The CDR3 extends over 14 amino acids. The CDR3 DNA sequence: TGTGCCAGCAGATCCGGGGGGCGCACCTACGAGCAGTACTTC. Protein sequence: CASRSGGRTYEQYF.

This clonotype was seen a few times. The chain is built from TRBV7-2 and TRBJ1-1; 7 bases are shared with TRBD1. The germline gives CDR1 SGHTA, CDR2 FQGNSA. Trimming cost V 3 bases and J 3 bases; bases outside gene matches: 4. The CDR3 covers 14 residues. The CDR3 coding sequence is TGTGCCAGCAGCTTGGGACAGATAGACACTGAAGCTTTCTTT. It is translated as CASSLGQIDTEAFF.

The CDR3 loop reads CSATVQGGGNQPQHF. The CDR3 DNA sequence: TGCAGTGCTACGGTGCAGGGCGGGGGCAATCAGCCCCAGCATTTT. V is TRBV20-1 and J is TRBJ1-5, with D perhaps TRBD1 (5 bases). The CDR3 is 15 amino acids. Germline V CDR1 and CDR2: DFQATT, SNEGSKA (reference sequence). V was trimmed by 4 bases and J by 2 bases, leaving 15 bases between them.

The chain employs TRBV5-1 and TRBJ1-1; TRBD1 might be the D (5 bases). CDR1 SGHRS and CDR2 YFSETQ come from the germline V gene. The CDR3 totals 15 residues. V was clipped by 3 bases and J by 6 bases, with 18 bases between them. The CDR3 sequence: CASSSRQGVSAEAFF. The DNA of the CDR3 is TGCGCCAGCAGCTCAAGGCAGGGTGTCTCGGCTGAAGCTTTCTTT.

This chain joins TRBV12-3 or TRBV12-4 and TRBJ1-2, with a possible D match to TRBD1 (6 bases). The CDR3 loop spans 12 amino acids. The V gene lost 5 bases and the J gene lost 10 bases, with 14 bases spanning the gap. CDR3 in DNA: TGTGCCAGCAGTCTCAGGGGCTTTGACTACACCTTC. Protein product: CASSLRGFDYTF.

The chain employs TRBV6-5 and TRBJ1-5, with D hard to call. The length of the CDR3 is 14 residues. V dropped 6 bases and J dropped 9 bases, with 18 bases sitting between them. Looked up from germline, CDR1 is MNHEY and CDR2 is SVGAGI. The CDR3 DNA sequence: TGTGCCAGCAGATCAGGTCCGGGGAGTCGGCCCCAGCATTTT. It encodes CASRSGPGSRPQHF.

This clonotype was counted only a few times. The V call is TRBV12-3 or TRBV12-4, the J call TRBJ2-2; D possibly corresponds to TRBD1 (5 bases). V was cut by 7 bases and J by 2 bases, with 11 bases left in between. The CDR3 is 14 residues long. This chain's CDR3 is CASKSRENTGELFF. In DNA form, the CDR3 reads TGTGCCAGCAAAAGCAGGGAAAACACCGGGGAGCTGTTTTTT.

The table lists this clonotype with a few counts. The chain combines TRBV14 with TRBJ1-2; D gene unclear. From germline, CDR1 is SGHDN and CDR2 FVKESK. V was pared by 0 bases and J by 3 bases, with 5 bases between. This CDR3 is 13 amino acids long. The CDR3 is CASSQDAYYGYTF. The CDR3 region has the DNA TGTGCCAGCAGCCAAGATGCCTACTATGGCTACACCTTC.

The chain combines TRBV7-9 with TRBJ1-6, with no clear D. V lost 3 bases and J lost 7, with 10 bases in between. Per germline, CDR1 SEHNR and CDR2 FQNEAQ (reference sequence). The CDR3 loop spans 14 amino acids. The CDR3 spells CASSFSPGNSPLHF. In nucleotides, the CDR3 is TGTGCCAGCAGCTTCTCCCCGGGGAATTCACCCCTCCACTTT. Filled out from reference TRBV7-9 and TRBJ1-6, the complete variable domain reads DTGVSQNPRHKITKRGQNVTFRCDPISEHNRLYWYRQTLGQGPEFLTYFQNEAQLEKSRLLSDRFSAERPKGSFSTLEIQRTEQGDSAMYLCASSFSPGNSPLHFGNGTRLTVT.

This clonotype was counted many times. This chain joins TRBV5-4 and TRBJ2-6; no definite D call. The ends were cut back, 0 bases at V and 1 base at J, with 5 bases in the middle. In germline, CDR1 is SGHNT, CDR2 YYREEE (reference sequence). The CDR3 runs to 15 residues. CDR3 DNA: TGTGCCAGCAGCTTGGACGGATCTGGGGCCAACGTCCTGACTTTC. The encoded protein is CASSLDGSGANVLTF.

The chain links TRBV7-8 to TRBJ2-5; the match to TRBD1 covers 9 bases. Trimming took 1 base from V and 5 from J; bases not matched to a gene: 14. The CDR3 runs to 18 residues. The V gene's germline CDR1 is SGHVS and CDR2 FQNEAQ. The CDR3 region has the DNA TGTGCCAGCAGCTTAGGGCCCTACTTCCGGGACAGGGACGAGACCCAGTACTTC. Amino acids: CASSLGPYFRDRDETQYF. The full variable domain, its missing parts supplied by reference TRBV7-8 and TRBJ2-5, is GAGVSQSPRYKVAKRGQDVALRCDPISGHVSLFWYQQALGQGPEFLTYFQNEAQLDKSGLPSDRFFAERPEGSVSTLKIQRTQQEDSAVYLCASSLGPYFRDRDETQYFGPGTRLLVL.

This clonotype was counted between two and nine times. For the CDR3, the DNA is TGTGCCAGTCGCCAGCTTCTCACCGGGGAGCTGTTTTTT. This sequence encodes CASRQLLTGELFF. This sequence joins TRBV7-9 and TRBJ2-2; D not certain. This CDR3 region has 13 residues. CDR1 is SEHNR, CDR2 FQNEAQ, per germline (reference sequence). The V gene lost 9 bases and the J gene lost 4 bases, with 12 bases spanning the gap.

The V and J genes are TRBV29-1 and TRBJ2-4; TRBD2 matches 7 bases. The CDR3 covers 11 residues. Germline V gene lookup returns CDR1 SQVTM and CDR2 ANQGSEA. J was trimmed by 11 bases and V by 5 bases; bases with no gene match: 6. CDR3 in DNA: TGCAGCGTTTTAGCGGGCGGAGTTCAGTACTTC. It yields the protein CSVLAGGVQYF. Filled out from reference TRBV29-1 and TRBJ2-4, the complete variable domain reads SAVISQKPSRDICQRGTSLTIQCQVDSQVTMMFWYRQQPGQSLTLIATANQGSEATYESGFVIDKFPISRPNLTFSTLTVSNMSPEDSSIYLCSVLAGGVQYFGAGTRLSVL.

This clonotype was picked up many times. The chain recombines TRBV28 with TRBJ1-5, with D tentatively TRBD1 (6 bases). The V gene lost 3 bases and the J gene lost 3 bases, with 9 bases spanning the gap. The CDR3 consists of 14 residues. Germline CDR1 is MDHEN and CDR2 is SYDVKM. CDR3 nucleotide sequence: TGTGCCAGCAGTTTGACAGGCAACAATCAGCCCCAGCATTTT. Translated, it gives CASSLTGNNQPQHF.

The chain links TRBV7-2 to TRBJ2-1; D ambiguous. This CDR3 has 12 amino acids. V was shortened by 6 bases and J by 8 bases, with 11 bases between the two germline ends. The germline CDR1 and CDR2 sequences are SGHTA and FQGNSA. The CDR3 spells CASSQISDEQFF. CDR3 bases: TGTGCCAGCAGTCAGATATCGGATGAGCAGTTCTTC.

Only a few counts were recorded for this clonotype. The chain is built from TRBV6-5 and TRBJ1-2; 7 bases fit TRBD1. After removal of 6 bases from V and 5 bases from J, the junction contained 3 bases not matched to a gene. CDR1 and CDR2 (germline): MNHEY, SVGAGI. The CDR3 loop spans 12 amino acids. CDR3 in amino acids: CASSRTGYGYTF. For the CDR3, the DNA is TGTGCCAGCAGCCGGACAGGTTATGGCTACACCTTC.

The rearrangement uses TRBV12-3 or TRBV12-4 and TRBJ2-3; 9 nucleotides line up with TRBD2. V lost 8 bases and J lost 3; bases outside the gene matches: 3. This CDR3 is built from 13 residues. In nucleotides, the CDR3 is TGTGCCAGCTGGCTAGCGGGAACAGATACGCAGTATTTT. It codes for CASWLAGTDTQYF.

In the case of this clonotype: A much larger clone lies one base from this, so it may be a read error. This sequence joins TRBV12-3 or TRBV12-4 and TRBJ2-1; TRBD2 matches 10 bases. The CDR3 runs 16 residues. The DNA for the CDR3 is TGTGCCAGCGGGCCTAGCGGGGGTTTTCGCAATAATGAGCAGCTCTTC. Translation gives CASGPSGGFRNNEQLF.

The chain recombines TRBV15 with TRBJ1-5, with 8 nucleotides matching TRBD1. Trimming took 0 bases from V and 4 from J; bases not matched to a gene: 11. Looked up from germline, CDR1 is LNHNV and CDR2 is YYDKDF (reference sequence). CDR3 length: 18 residues. The CDR3 region is CATSRDFPHRGRNQPQHF. CDR3 nucleotides: TGTGCCACCAGCAGAGACTTTCCCCACAGGGGGAGAAATCAGCCCCAGCATTTT.